The 11 T cell receptor beta chains presented below share a single source sample, sequenced in a study of shared clonotypes between healthy human individuals. Sequenced by immunoSEQ multiplex PCR; TCRdb stores in-frame clones only, minus some. The sample holds approximately 700,000 clones, 55% to 85% seen once. The sample comprised memory CD4+ T cells sorted from blood. Stated subset: CD45RA-negative fraction. These TCRs come from a woman aged 25 to 45 in good health.

This chain uses TRBV2 with TRBJ2-5, with TRBD2 matching over 7 bases. This CDR3 region has 12 residues. Trimming cost V 6 bases and J 5 bases; bases outside gene matches: 3. The germline gives CDR1 SNHLY, CDR2 FYNNEI. CDR3 sequence reads: CASRREFETQYF. The DNA of the CDR3 is TGTGCCAGCAGGCGGGAGTTTGAGACCCAGTACTTC.

The V call is TRBV7-7, the J call TRBJ2-7; no clear D gene. Trimming took off 10 bases at V and 0 bases at J, with 7 bases between the two ends. This CDR3 contains 11 residues. Germline V gives CDR1 SSHAT, CDR2 FNYEAQ (reference sequence). The CDR3 reads CATNCSYEQYF. In DNA, the CDR3 is TGTGCCACCAACTGCTCCTACGAGCAGTACTTC.

The chain uses TRBV11-3 and TRBJ2-7, with 7 bases aligning to TRBD1. V dropped 5 bases and J dropped 1; count of bases not matched to a gene: 5. There are 14 residues in the CDR3. Germline V gene sequence: CDR1 SGHNT, CDR2 YENEEA. The DNA of the CDR3 is TGTGCCAGCAGCCCTACAGGGGCATCCTACGAGCAGTACTTC. It codes for CASSPTGASYEQYF.

The J gene is TRBJ1-1, the V gene TRBV27; TRBD1 agrees at 7 bases. This CDR3 region has 15 residues. The V gene end was trimmed by 6 bases and the J gene end by 5 bases; junction bases not matched to a gene: 12. Per the germline V gene, CDR1 is MNHEY and CDR2 is SMNVEV (reference sequence). The CDR3 protein is CASSGYPTGRTEAFF. In nucleotides, the CDR3 is TGTGCCAGCAGCGGATATCCGACAGGGAGGACTGAAGCTTTCTTT.

The chain is built from TRBV11-2 and TRBJ1-2; D call uncertain. The germline V gene encodes CDR1 SGHAT and CDR2 FQNNGV. The length of the CDR3 is 12 residues. The V end lost 2 bases, the J end lost 2 bases, and 3 bases lay between the germline ends. The CDR3 region is CASSLSNYGYTF. The CDR3 bases are TGTGCCAGCAGCTTATCCAACTATGGCTACACCTTC. Full variable domain (outside the CDR3, taken from reference TRBV11-2 and TRBJ1-2): EAGVAQSPRYKIIEKRQSVAFWCNPISGHATLYWYQQILGQGPKLLIQFQNNGVVDDSQLPKDRFSAERLKGVDSTLKIQPAKLEDSAVYLCASSLSNYGYTFGSGTRLTVV.

Ten or more counts support this clone. This chain connects TRBV6-1 to TRBJ2-7; no clear D. Trimming left V 2 bases short and J 5 bases short, with 10 bases between. Per germline, CDR1 MNHNS and CDR2 SASEGT. This CDR3 region has 13 residues. This chain's CDR3 is CASSEIGWDEQYF. CDR3 DNA sequence: TGTGCCAGCAGTGAAATCGGTTGGGACGAGCAGTACTTC.

V usage is TRBV9 and J usage is TRBJ2-7; D is uncertain. In germline, CDR1 is SGDLS, CDR2 YYNGEE. The CDR3 is 14 residues long. V was trimmed by 0 bases and J by 0 bases, leaving 7 bases between them. The CDR3 loop reads CASSVEDFSYEQYF. In DNA, the CDR3 is TGTGCCAGCAGCGTAGAGGATTTCTCCTACGAGCAGTACTTC.

Ten or more counts support this clone. V is TRBV10-1 and J is TRBJ1-1; D is ambiguous. Trimming took 4 bases from V and 1 from J, leaving 4 bases between them. The CDR3 contains 12 residues. Germline lookup yields CDR1 WNHNN and CDR2 SYGVQD (reference sequence). The CDR3 DNA reads as TGCGCCAGCAGTGGTTCGAACACTGAAGCTTTCTTT. Amino acid sequence: CASSGSNTEAFF.

The chain joins TRBV28 to TRBJ2-7; 12 nucleotides match TRBD2. CDR1 is MDHEN, CDR2 SYDVKM, per germline. There are 15 residues in the CDR3. The V segment lost 5 bases and the J segment 2 bases; nucleotides outside the gene matches: 4. The CDR3 DNA reads TGTGCCAGCAGTATGACTAGCGGGGGACCCTACGAGCAGTACTTC. It translates to CASSMTSGGPYEQYF.

CDR3: CASSVGQGASNTGELFF. CDR3 bases: TGTGCCAGCAGCGTAGGACAGGGCGCCTCGAACACCGGGGAGCTGTTTTTT. The V call is TRBV9, the J call TRBJ2-2; 7 bases align to TRBD1. This CDR3 has 17 residues. J lost 0 bases, V lost 0 bases, and 5 bases had no gene match. CDR1 SGDLS and CDR2 YYNGEE come from the germline V gene.

The chain recombines TRBV14 with TRBJ2-1, with no clear D. V gave up 8 bases and J gave up 5 bases, with 16 bases separating them. Germline values: CDR1 SGHDN, CDR2 FVKESK. The CDR3 is 14 amino acids. The CDR3 is CASAARRWDNEQFF. The CDR3 DNA follows: TGTGCCAGCGCCGCGCGGCGGTGGGACAATGAGCAGTTCTTC.